Below, 29 T cell receptor beta chains from the same sample are listed, as sequenced in a study of identical twins (dated by TCRdb to the mid-2010s). Libraries were built with 5' RACE. Sequenced on an Illumina HiSeq 2000. TCRdb reanalyzed the raw reads on its own, using fastp at Q25 for trimming and MiXCR for clone calling, and kept in-frame beta chains. Rows with one shared CDR3 protein collapse into an entry with the most common genes and DNA. Recorded for this sample are 1,800,000 or so distinct CDR3 sequences; more than 30% of them occurred a single time. 0.27% of the sample comes from the top ten. Sequenced: cord blood. The receptors were gathered from a newborn girl in good health.

Only a few counts were recorded for this clonotype. The chain uses TRBV7-2 and TRBJ2-1; no definite D call. This CDR3 contains 16 residues. Germline CDR1 and CDR2: SGHTA and FQGNSA. Trimming shortened V by 2 bases and J by 0 bases, and 11 bases separated the two germline ends. CDR3 in amino acids: CASSLWTQSSYNEQFF. The CDR3 coding sequence is TGTGCCAGCAGCTTATGGACCCAGAGCTCCTACAATGAGCAGTTCTTC.

V is TRBV12-3 or TRBV12-4 and J is TRBJ2-7; weak D call: TRBD2 (5 bases). CDR3 length: 15 amino acids. V was cut by 3 bases and J by 3 bases, with 15 bases left in between. The CDR3 nucleotides read TGTGCCAGCAGTTTTGGTACGGGGAGAGGCTACGAGCAGTACTTC. As protein: CASSFGTGRGYEQYF.

The chain couples TRBV6-2 or TRBV6-3 to TRBJ2-3; 9 bases map to TRBD2. From germline, CDR1 is MNHEY and CDR2 SVGEGT. The junction had 3 bases not matched to a gene; V was cut back by 0 bases and J by 2 bases. The CDR3 extends over 16 amino acids. CDR3: CASSYSAGGFTDTQYF. CDR3 nucleotide sequence: TGTGCCAGCAGTTACTCAGCGGGGGGATTCACAGATACGCAGTATTTT.

V usage is TRBV28 and J usage is TRBJ1-1; tentatively, D is TRBD1 (5 bases). The CDR3 is made up of 15 amino acids. V dropped 4 bases and J dropped 5 bases, with 17 bases sitting between them. Germline V gene data show CDR1 as MDHEN and CDR2 as SYDVKM. CDR3 protein: CASSSGGSRRTEAFF. The CDR3 DNA follows: TGTGCCAGCAGTTCCGGGGGGTCGAGGAGGACTGAAGCTTTCTTT.

CDR3 sequence (DNA): TGCAGTGCTAGGGCCCCTTGGGCCGGTGGGGTGGACGAGCAGTACTTC. Translating gives CSARAPWAGGVDEQYF. This chain joins TRBV20-1 and TRBJ2-7; D remains unclear. V dropped 3 bases and J dropped 5 bases, with 23 bases sitting between them. Looked up from germline, CDR1 is DFQATT and CDR2 is SNEGSKA (reference sequence). The CDR3 spans 16 residues.

This chain uses TRBV3-1 with TRBJ1-2; D is unresolved. Deletions cut 1 base from V and 4 bases from J, with 7 bases between. Germline lookup yields CDR1 LGHDT and CDR2 YNNKEL (reference sequence). The CDR3 covers 13 residues. CDR3 sequence (DNA): TGTGCCAGCAGCCAAGTTGAGAGCTATGGCTACACCTTC. Its translation: CASSQVESYGYTF.

This chain uses TRBV6-5 with TRBJ2-5, with 9 bases lining up with TRBD2. There are 15 residues in the CDR3. Losses at the gene ends were 6 bases for V and 1 base for J; bases not matched to a gene: 6. Per the germline V gene, CDR1 is MNHEY and CDR2 is SVGAGI. The CDR3, as DNA: TGTGCCAGCAGCTCCCTGACTAGCGGCCAAGAGACCCAGTACTTC. The encoded protein is CASSSLTSGQETQYF.

This clonotype was detected a few times. CDR3 amino acids: CRVGLAVQETQYF. In DNA, the CDR3 is TGCAGAGTCGGACTAGCAGTCCAAGAGACCCAGTACTTC. The V gene is TRBV20-1, the J gene TRBJ2-5, with TRBD2 matching over 8 bases. The germline V gene encodes CDR1 DFQATT and CDR2 SNEGSKA (reference sequence). The CDR3 sequence is 13 residues long.

The genes are TRBV20-1 and TRBJ1-6, with a possible D match to TRBD1 (5 bases). Germline CDR1 reads DFQATT; CDR2 reads SNEGSKA (reference sequence). This CDR3 region has 17 residues. V was shortened by 0 bases and J by 5 bases, with 17 bases between the two germline ends. The CDR3 DNA sequence: TGCAGTGCTAGAGATGGGGGGGGAATCGGGGATAATTCACCCCTCCACTTT. Protein sequence: CSARDGGGIGDNSPLHF.

J is TRBJ1-2 and V is TRBV10-3; TRBD1 matches at 8 bases. From germline, CDR1 is ENHRY and CDR2 SYGVKD. The CDR3 covers 15 residues. The V and J ends lost 3 bases and 1 base, in that order; junction bases with no gene match: 4. The CDR3, as DNA: TGTGCCATCAGTGAAGGGACAGGCCATAACTATGGCTACACCTTC. The encoded protein is CAISEGTGHNYGYTF.

The chain couples TRBV4-2 to TRBJ2-1; D gene unclear. The CDR3 covers 14 residues. V was clipped by 1 base and J by 2 bases, with 6 bases between them. Per the germline V gene, CDR1 is LGHNA and CDR2 is YNFKEQ. The CDR3 here is CASSQVPAYNEQFF. In DNA, the CDR3 is TGTGCCAGCAGCCAAGTACCAGCCTACAATGAGCAGTTCTTC.

This clonotype was seen a handful of times. The rearrangement links TRBV5-1 to TRBJ2-1, with D perhaps TRBD1 or TRBD2 (5 bases each). This CDR3 region has 14 residues. In germline, CDR1 is SGHRS, CDR2 YFSETQ. V was shortened by 0 bases and J by 6 bases, with 10 bases between the two germline ends. CDR3 region: CASSLEGPPNEQFF. CDR3 nucleotide sequence: TGCGCCAGCAGCTTGGAGGGACCCCCCAATGAGCAGTTCTTC.

This clonotype was recorded at least ten times. The chain couples TRBV7-9 to TRBJ1-1; D remains unclear. V shed 1 base and J shed 0 bases, with 6 bases lying between them. The CDR3 contains 14 residues. Germline CDR1 SEHNR, CDR2 FQNEAQ (reference sequence). The CDR3 here is CASSLVGVNTEAFF. Here the CDR3 DNA reads TGTGCCAGCAGCTTAGTTGGGGTGAACACTGAAGCTTTCTTT.

The J gene is TRBJ2-7, the V gene TRBV20-1; 7 bases match TRBD1. This CDR3 is built from 13 residues. V was pared by 2 bases and J by 4 bases, with 5 bases of the junction left unmatched. Germline V lookup: CDR1 DFQATT, CDR2 SNEGSKA (reference sequence). CDR3 DNA: TGCAGTGCTAGAAAATCGACAGGGTACGAGCAGTACTTC. Its protein is CSARKSTGYEQYF.

V and J are TRBV20-1 and TRBJ1-1; 10 bases fit TRBD1. Trimming took 3 bases from V and 3 from J; bases not matched to a gene: 7. CDR3 size: 15 residues. Germline CDR1 reads DFQATT; CDR2 reads SNEGSKA (reference sequence). CDR3 nucleotide sequence: TGCAGTGCTAGTCTGTCCGGGACAGGGGACACTGAAGCTTTCTTT. Translating gives CSASLSGTGDTEAFF.

This clonotype was found a few times. The V and J genes are TRBV6-1 and TRBJ1-2; D not certain. In germline, CDR1 is MNHNS, CDR2 SASEGT. The CDR3 has 15 amino acids. The V and J ends lost 1 base and 0 bases respectively, with 9 bases between them. The CDR3 here is CASSEEVWTNYGYTF. The CDR3 nucleotides read TGTGCCAGCAGTGAAGAGGTCTGGACTAACTATGGCTACACCTTC.

This chain uses TRBV4-2 with TRBJ2-1; D could derive from TRBD1 or TRBD2 (5 bases each). V was cut by 0 bases and J by 8 bases, with 17 bases left in between. The CDR3 contains 16 residues. The germline gives CDR1 LGHNA, CDR2 YNFKEQ. CDR3 coding DNA: TGTGCCAGCAGCCAAGAGGGGGATCAGCCCCCCGATGAGCAGTTCTTC. Its translation is CASSQEGDQPPDEQFF.

The chain couples TRBV5-1 to TRBJ2-3; D is unclear. Trimming left V 1 base short and J 2 bases short, with 8 bases between. CDR3 size: 14 residues. CDR1 and CDR2 (germline): SGHRS, YFSETQ. The CDR3 reads CASSLLLDTDTQYF. CDR3 in DNA: TGCGCCAGCAGCTTGTTGCTGGACACAGATACGCAGTATTTT.

The J gene is TRBJ2-7, the V gene TRBV20-1; 13 nucleotides line up with TRBD2. The J segment lost 3 bases and the V segment lost 1 base, leaving 3 bases of the junction unmatched. The CDR3 is 15 amino acids. Germline V gene sequence: CDR1 DFQATT, CDR2 SNEGSKA (reference sequence). The CDR3 reads CSARGGTSGDYEQYF. The CDR3 nucleotides read TGCAGTGCTAGAGGCGGGACTAGCGGGGACTACGAGCAGTACTTC.

The gene calls are TRBV7-9 and TRBJ2-1, with TRBD2 as a possible D gene (5 bases). V lost 2 bases and J 4 bases, leaving 24 bases between the germline ends. This CDR3 has 19 amino acids. CDR1 is SEHNR and CDR2 is FQNEAQ in the germline V gene (reference sequence). CDR3 coding DNA: TGTGCCAGCAGCTTATACCCGATGGGTAGCGTACGATCTTACAATGAGCAGTTCTTC. Encoded protein: CASSLYPMGSVRSYNEQFF.

The chain is built from TRBV2 and TRBJ1-1, with a possible D match to TRBD1 (5 bases). Germline lookup yields CDR1 SNHLY and CDR2 FYNNEI. The V end lost 4 bases, the J end lost 1 base, and 10 bases lay between the germline ends. The CDR3 is 14 residues long. For the CDR3, the DNA is TGTGCCAGCAGTGGGTGGGGGAGGAACACTGAAGCTTTCTTT. Its protein product is CASSGWGRNTEAFF.

The rearrangement uses TRBV6-6 and TRBJ2-3; tentatively, D is TRBD1 (5 bases). Germline V gene sequence: CDR1 MNHNY, CDR2 SVGAGI (reference sequence). The CDR3 consists of 15 residues. V was cut by 3 bases and J by 4 bases, with 14 bases left in between. The CDR3, as DNA: TGTGCCAGCAGTTATCAGGGCCCATCCTCAGATACGCAGTATTTT. This encodes CASSYQGPSSDTQYF.

This chain uses TRBV5-1 with TRBJ2-3; either TRBD1 or TRBD2 may supply D (5 bases each). Germline loops: CDR1 SGHRS, CDR2 YFSETQ. Deletions cut 7 bases from V and 3 bases from J, with 15 bases between. The CDR3 is made up of 14 amino acids. The CDR3 DNA follows: TGCGCCAGCGCACCGGGGCTAGCAACAGATACGCAGTATTTT. Translation: CASAPGLATDTQYF.

This clonotype was recorded a few times. J is TRBJ1-5 and V is TRBV4-2; D is ambiguous. The CDR3 runs to 16 residues. Germline V gives CDR1 LGHNA, CDR2 YNFKEQ. V lost 0 bases to trimming and J lost 10 bases, with 19 bases between them. The DNA for the CDR3 is TGTGCCAGCAGCCAAGATCCCGGAGGCAGGAAAAGCCCCCAGCATTTT. Protein sequence: CASSQDPGGRKSPQHF.

This clonotype was observed once. V gene TRBV10-3 combines with J gene TRBJ2-2; maybe TRBD1 (5 bases). The CDR3 runs 15 residues. The V gene lost 6 bases and the J gene lost 0 bases, with 11 bases spanning the gap. Germline values: CDR1 ENHRY, CDR2 SYGVKD. CDR3: CAIRSGASNTGELFF. CDR3 bases: TGTGCCATCAGGTCTGGGGCCTCGAACACCGGGGAGCTGTTTTTT.

This chain connects TRBV20-1 to TRBJ2-3; tentative D call: TRBD2 (7 bases). Germline CDR1 and CDR2: DFQATT and SNEGSKA (reference sequence). Trimming removed 0 bases at V and 5 bases at J, with 12 bases between. This CDR3 has 14 residues. The CDR3 loop reads CSARDPRGGDTQYF. Here the CDR3 DNA reads TGCAGTGCTAGAGATCCGAGGGGGGGAGATACGCAGTATTTT.

V gene TRBV20-1 combines with J gene TRBJ1-6; D is uncertain. This CDR3 has 18 residues. V lost 1 base, J lost 0 bases, and 16 bases lay in between. CDR1 and CDR2 from the germline V gene are DFQATT and SNEGSKA (reference sequence). The CDR3 nucleotides read TGCAGTGCTAGAGCTAATGGCTTCCCGAGCTCCTATAATTCACCCCTCCACTTT. Translation gives CSARANGFPSSYNSPLHF.

Only one count was recorded for this clonotype. One base away lies a much larger clone, so this may be a sequencing read error. The chain recombines TRBV12-3 or TRBV12-4 with TRBJ2-4; weak D call: TRBD2 (5 bases). This CDR3 comprises 14 residues. CDR3 DNA: TGTGCCAGCAGTATAGCGATAGCCAAAAACATTCAGTACTTC. Translating it yields CASSIAIAKNIQYF.

This clonotype has just a few counts. This chain joins TRBV20-1 and TRBJ2-5; maybe TRBD1 (6 bases). The CDR3 has 13 amino acids. V lost 5 bases to trimming and J lost 1 base, with 11 bases between them. Looked up from germline, CDR1 is DFQATT and CDR2 is SNEGSKA (reference sequence). CDR3 in amino acids: CSAPRTVQETQYF. The CDR3 DNA reads as TGCAGTGCTCCACGGACAGTCCAAGAGACCCAGTACTTC.